The 3 T cell receptor beta chains presented below share a single source sample, sequenced in a study of cytomegalovirus exposure and HLA in healthy donors. Clones were read by immunoSEQ multiplex PCR, and TCRdb kept only the in-frame ones, dropping some. The repertoire consists of about 200,000 clones, with around nine tenths occurring once and the leading ten covering 1.5% to 2.5%. The sequenced sample consisted of PBMCs. These receptors originate from a woman between 18 and 29 years old in good health and CMV-seropositive.

The gene calls are TRBV30 and TRBJ2-7; TRBD1 matches 11 bases. This CDR3 is 15 amino acids long. Germline CDR1 is GTSNPN and CDR2 is SVGIG (reference sequence). The junction had 7 bases not matched to a gene; V was cut back by 3 bases and J by 3 bases. CDR3 protein: CAWSPGTGGDYEQYF. The CDR3, as DNA: TGTGCCTGGAGCCCGGGGACAGGGGGTGACTACGAGCAGTACTTC.

This clone was observed a handful of times. The chain uses TRBV5-1 and TRBJ2-7; 10 bases agree with TRBD1. The V gene end was trimmed by 1 base and the J gene end by 1 base; junction bases not matched to a gene: 2. There are 15 residues in the CDR3. Germline V gene sequence: CDR1 SGHRS, CDR2 YFSETQ. The CDR3 sequence: CASSLKDRGSYEQYF. CDR3 bases: TGCGCCAGCAGCTTGAAGGACAGGGGGTCCTACGAGCAGTACTTC.

This chain joins TRBV28 and TRBJ2-5; TRBD1 aligns across 9 bases. Germline V CDR1 and CDR2: MDHEN, SYDVKM. The CDR3 is 13 residues long. V was clipped by 5 bases and J by 6 bases; unmatched bases: 4. CDR3 amino acids: CASSPDRGKTQYF. The CDR3 DNA reads as TGTGCCAGCAGTCCGGACAGGGGAAAGACCCAGTACTTC. Filled out from reference TRBV28 and TRBJ2-5, the complete variable domain reads DVKVTQSSRYLVKRTGEKVFLECVQDMDHENMFWYRQDPGLGLRLIYFSYDVKMKEKGDIPEGYSVSREKKERFSLILESASTNQTSMYLCASSPDRGKTQYFGPGTRLLVL.